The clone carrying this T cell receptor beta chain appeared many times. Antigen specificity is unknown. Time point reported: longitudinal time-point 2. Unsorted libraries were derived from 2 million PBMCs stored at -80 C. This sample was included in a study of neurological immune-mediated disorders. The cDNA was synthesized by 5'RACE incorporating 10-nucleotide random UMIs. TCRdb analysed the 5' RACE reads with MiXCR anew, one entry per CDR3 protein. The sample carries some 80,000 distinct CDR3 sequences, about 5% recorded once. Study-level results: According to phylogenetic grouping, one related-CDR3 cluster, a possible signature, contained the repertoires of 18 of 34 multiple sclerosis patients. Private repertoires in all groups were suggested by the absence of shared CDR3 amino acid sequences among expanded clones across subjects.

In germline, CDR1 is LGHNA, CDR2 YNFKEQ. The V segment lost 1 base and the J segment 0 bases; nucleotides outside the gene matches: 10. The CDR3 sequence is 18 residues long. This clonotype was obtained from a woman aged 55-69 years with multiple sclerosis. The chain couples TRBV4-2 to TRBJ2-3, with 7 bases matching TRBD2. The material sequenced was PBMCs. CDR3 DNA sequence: TGTGCCAGCAGCCAAGTTCGTGGGGGGGATCTTAGCACAGATACGCAGTATTTT. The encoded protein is CASSQVRGGDLSTDTQYF.